A single sample is the source of the 32 T cell receptor beta chains below, sequenced in a study of patients and donors after allogeneic stem cell transplantation. Via MiXCR, TCRdb re-called the RT-PCR reads, giving one row per CDR3 protein. The data hold about 90,000 distinct CDR3 sequences, with around 48% observed a single time. What was sequenced was blood, either unsorted or a sorted T cell fraction (not recorded which). All receptors derive from a human donor who was either an allogeneic HSCT recipient or a stem cell or donor lymphocyte infusion donor (not recorded which). It is not recorded whose cells these are; they may come from a transplant donor.

This chain links TRBV5-6 with TRBJ1-2, with D possibly being TRBD1 (6 bases). The V gene lost 3 bases and the J gene lost 2 bases, with 17 bases spanning the gap. The V gene's germline CDR1 is SGHDT and CDR2 YYEEEE. This CDR3 is built from 16 residues. CDR3 nucleotide sequence: TGTGCCAGCAGCTGGACGTCGGGGGCGATGAACTATGGCTACACCTTC. Encoded protein: CASSWTSGAMNYGYTF.

This chain links TRBV28 with TRBJ2-3; 7 bases match TRBD2. Germline V gene data show CDR1 as MDHEN and CDR2 as SYDVKM. V shed 6 bases and J 2 bases; nucleotides not matched to a gene: 11. This CDR3 is built from 16 residues. In DNA, the CDR3 is TGTGCCAGCAGAGACCCTGGCGGGAGATACACAGATACGCAGTATTTT. This codes for CASRDPGGRYTDTQYF.

The chain links TRBV7-9 to TRBJ1-4; a possible D gene is TRBD1 (6 bases). This CDR3 spans 15 amino acids. CDR1 and CDR2 from the germline V gene are SEHNR and FQNEAQ (reference sequence). The ends were cut back, 6 bases at V and 4 bases at J, with 15 bases in the middle. The CDR3 coding sequence is TGTGCCAGCAGTTCACCGGGGGCCTATAATGAAAAACTGTTTTTT. As protein: CASSSPGAYNEKLFF.

The rearrangement links TRBV5-1 to TRBJ2-7; D gene uncertain. This CDR3 region has 12 residues. Germline assignment: CDR1 SGHRS and CDR2 YFSETQ. V gave up 4 bases and J gave up 2 bases, with 7 bases separating them. CDR3 coding DNA: TGCGCCAGCAGCACCTCTACCTACGAGCAGTACTTC. The encoded protein is CASSTSTYEQYF.

The chain has TRBV3-1 and TRBJ1-2, with TRBD1 matching 9 bases. Germline CDR1 is LGHDT and CDR2 is YNNKEL (reference sequence). Trimming took 2 bases from V and 2 from J; bases not matched to a gene: 6. The CDR3 covers 16 residues. The CDR3 reads CASSQTGGLFNYGYTF. The DNA for the CDR3 is TGTGCCAGCAGCCAAACAGGGGGCCTATTCAACTATGGCTACACCTTC. The complete variable domain, with remaining parts taken from reference TRBV3-1 and TRBJ1-2, reads DTAVSQTPKYLVTQMGNDKSIKCEQNLGHDTMYWYKQDSKKFLKIMFSYNNKELIINETVPNRFSPKSPDKAHLNLHINSLELGDSAVYFCASSQTGGLFNYGYTFGSGTRLTVV.

The chain uses TRBV11-2 and TRBJ1-1, with 7 bases identical to TRBD1. The germline gives CDR1 SGHAT, CDR2 FQNNGV. The CDR3 sequence is 14 residues long. The junction had 7 bases not matched to a gene; V was cut back by 0 bases and J by 9 bases. The CDR3 here is CASSLDQGVGKAFF. Written as DNA, the CDR3 is TGTGCCAGCAGCTTAGATCAGGGGGTGGGGAAAGCTTTCTTT.

This clonotype was seen more than once but under ten times. The rearrangement links TRBV20-1 to TRBJ1-5, with a tentative D call TRBD1 (5 bases). Looked up from germline, CDR1 is DFQATT and CDR2 is SNEGSKA (reference sequence). This CDR3 region has 15 residues. Trimming left V 0 bases short and J 0 bases short, with 9 bases between. CDR3 coding DNA: TGCAGTGCTAGAGATCCAGGGTATAGCAATCAGCCCCAGCATTTT. Protein sequence: CSARDPGYSNQPQHF.

This chain uses TRBV12-3 or TRBV12-4 with TRBJ2-1; D gene unclear. V gave up 5 bases and J gave up 6 bases, with 8 bases separating them. The CDR3 consists of 12 residues. The chain's CDR3 is CASSPRINEQFF. The DNA for the CDR3 is TGTGCCAGCAGTCCTCGTATCAATGAGCAGTTCTTC.

A few counts support this clonotype. The genes are TRBV27 and TRBJ1-2; D unclear. Germline V gives CDR1 MNHEY, CDR2 SMNVEV (reference sequence). Trimming removed 2 bases from V and 4 bases from J, with 11 bases in between. This CDR3 is 14 amino acids long. The DNA for the CDR3 is TGTGCCAGCAGTTTAAAGGGTAATGGCTATGGCTACACCTTC. This encodes CASSLKGNGYGYTF.

J is TRBJ1-5 and V is TRBV7-2, with a tentative D call TRBD1 (5 bases). The ends were cut back, 1 base at V and 4 bases at J, with 8 bases in the middle. The CDR3 has 14 amino acids. Per germline, CDR1 SGHTA and CDR2 FQGNSA. For the CDR3, the DNA is TGTGCCAGCAGCTTAGTGGAGGGGAATCAGCCCCAGCATTTT. Its translation: CASSLVEGNQPQHF.

The chain joins TRBV4-3 to TRBJ1-1; D gene uncertain. Trimming cost V 0 bases and J 5 bases, with 13 bases left between them. This CDR3 contains 15 residues. CDR1 is LGHNA, CDR2 YSLEER, per germline. CDR3: CASSQEPSTITEAFF. Here the CDR3 DNA reads TGCGCCAGCAGCCAAGAACCGTCTACGATTACTGAAGCTTTCTTT.

This clonotype was found a few times. This chain links TRBV10-3 with TRBJ1-2; 11 nucleotides line up with TRBD1. The germline V gene has CDR1 ENHRY and CDR2 SYGVKD. The junction had 5 bases not matched to a gene; V was cut back by 7 bases and J by 4 bases. CDR3 length: 14 amino acids. The CDR3 region has the DNA TGTGCCATCATGCGGACAGGGGGCGTCTATGGCTACACCTTC. It codes for CAIMRTGGVYGYTF.

The gene calls are TRBV5-1 and TRBJ1-2; D is unresolved. CDR1 is SGHRS and CDR2 is YFSETQ in the germline V gene. Trimming took off 8 bases at V and 4 bases at J, with 9 bases between the two ends. This CDR3 is built from 11 residues. CDR3 residues: CASEGVYGYTF. The DNA for the CDR3 is TGCGCCAGTGAAGGTGTCTATGGCTACACCTTC.

V is TRBV20-1 and J is TRBJ1-1, with D perhaps matching TRBD1 (5 bases). V was clipped by 6 bases and J by 8 bases, with 10 bases between them. Germline CDR1 and CDR2: DFQATT and SNEGSKA (reference sequence). CDR3 size: 10 residues. The CDR3 spells CSAQGVEAFF. For the CDR3, the DNA is TGCAGTGCCCAGGGCGTGGAAGCTTTCTTT.

The V gene is TRBV20-1, the J gene TRBJ1-2, with 8 bases aligning to TRBD1. V lost 2 bases, J lost 7 bases, and 15 bases stayed unmatched. Germline values: CDR1 DFQATT, CDR2 SNEGSKA (reference sequence). The CDR3 is 16 amino acids. DNA for the CDR3: TGCAGTGCTAGATTCGGGACAGGCCAAGGGCGGAGTGGCTACACCTTC. Protein product: CSARFGTGQGRSGYTF.

This clonotype was counted many times. The genes are TRBV4-2 and TRBJ1-5, with TRBD1 as a possible D gene (5 bases). Germline assignment: CDR1 LGHNA and CDR2 YNFKEQ. V was clipped by 1 base and J by 10 bases, with 20 bases between them. The CDR3 is 16 amino acids. The CDR3 region is CASSQAEGTWGRPQHF. Written as DNA, the CDR3 is TGTGCCAGCAGCCAAGCCGAGGGAACATGGGGACGTCCCCAGCATTTT.

The chain carries TRBV5-1 and TRBJ1-4, with 7 bases lining up with TRBD1. The CDR3 spans 16 residues. The junction had 10 bases not matched to a gene; V was cut back by 1 base and J by 7 bases. Per the germline V gene, CDR1 is SGHRS and CDR2 is YFSETQ. This chain's CDR3 is CASSLSPGGDGEKLFF. The DNA of the CDR3 is TGCGCCAGCAGCTTGTCCCCAGGGGGGGACGGTGAAAAACTGTTTTTT.

The chain employs TRBV6-2 or TRBV6-3 and TRBJ2-1; 13 bases line up with TRBD2. The CDR3 extends over 15 amino acids. Germline-derived CDR1 and CDR2 are MNHEY and SVGEGT. With V trimmed by 6 bases and J by 8 bases, 7 bases remained unmatched. The CDR3 protein is CASSKGTSGTYEQFF. In DNA form, the CDR3 reads TGTGCCAGCAGCAAAGGGACTAGCGGGACCTATGAGCAGTTCTTC.

This clonotype was counted between two and nine times. The gene calls are TRBV7-9 and TRBJ1-1, with TRBD1 as a possible D gene (5 bases). CDR3 length: 14 amino acids. V lost 5 bases to trimming and J lost 7 bases, with 17 bases between them. CDR1 is SEHNR, CDR2 FQNEAQ, per germline (reference sequence). Here the CDR3 DNA reads TGTGCCAGCAGCCCTACAGGTACTCGACTTGAAGCTTTCTTT. Translation gives CASSPTGTRLEAFF.

This clonotype showed up just a few times. The chain employs TRBV28 and TRBJ1-3; D gene ambiguous. This CDR3 spans 12 amino acids. CDR1 and CDR2 from the germline V gene are MDHEN and SYDVKM. V gave up 5 bases and J gave up 6 bases, with 8 bases separating them. For the CDR3, the DNA is TGTGCCAGCAGTAGGCAGGAAAACACCATATATTTT. It codes for CASSRQENTIYF. The full variable domain, with the rest looked up from reference TRBV28 and TRBJ1-3, is DVKVTQSSRYLVKRTGEKVFLECVQDMDHENMFWYRQDPGLGLRLIYFSYDVKMKEKGDIPEGYSVSREKKERFSLILESASTNQTSMYLCASSRQENTIYFGEGSWLTVV.

The chain is built from TRBV6-2 or TRBV6-3 and TRBJ1-2; 8 bases are shared with TRBD1. After removal of 6 bases from V and 0 bases from J, the junction contained 18 bases not matched to a gene. The germline V gene has CDR1 MNHEY and CDR2 SVGEGT. The CDR3 extends over 19 amino acids. The CDR3 sequence is CASSHRGLGQGRANYGYTF. Here the CDR3 DNA reads TGTGCCAGCAGCCATAGAGGACTCGGACAGGGAAGAGCTAACTATGGCTACACCTTC.

This clonotype was observed a handful of times. This chain joins TRBV20-1 and TRBJ1-4, with D possibly being TRBD1 (6 bases). This CDR3 spans 15 amino acids. V lost 3 bases and J 7 bases, leaving 18 bases between the germline ends. Germline lookup yields CDR1 DFQATT and CDR2 SNEGSKA (reference sequence). CDR3 region: CSARSFRGASEKLFF. In DNA form, the CDR3 reads TGCAGTGCTAGGTCTTTCCGGGGGGCGAGTGAAAAACTGTTTTTT.

The CDR3 nucleotides are TGTGCCACCAGCATTAGGGAAAAACTGTTTTTT. It yields the protein CATSIREKLFF. The chain combines TRBV15 with TRBJ1-4, with unresolved D. The V end was cut by 4 bases, the J end by 8 bases, with 5 bases between. The germline V gene encodes CDR1 LNHNV and CDR2 YYDKDF (reference sequence). The CDR3 runs 11 residues.

This clonotype was found once. V and J are TRBV7-9 and TRBJ1-5, with D unclear. The CDR3 runs to 15 residues. The germline CDR1 and CDR2 sequences are SEHNR and FQNEAQ (reference sequence). V was clipped by 5 bases and J by 3 bases, with 14 bases between them. CDR3 coding DNA: TGTGCCAGCAGCCCCTCCGATTCGGCCAATCAGCCCCAGCATTTT. Translated: CASSPSDSANQPQHF.

The genes are TRBV7-2 and TRBJ1-5; the match to TRBD1 covers 9 bases. The length of the CDR3 is 14 residues. Germline V lookup: CDR1 SGHTA, CDR2 FQGNSA. The ends lost 4 bases at V and 6 bases at J; junction bases unmatched: 4. CDR3 bases: TGTGCCAGCAGCTGGACAGGGGCCAGTCAGCCCCAGCATTTT. It specifies CASSWTGASQPQHF.

This clonotype has a handful of counts. The V gene is TRBV5-1, the J gene TRBJ1-2; 8 nucleotides agree with TRBD1. This CDR3 has 13 amino acids. The germline CDR1 and CDR2 sequences are SGHRS and YFSETQ. V lost 5 bases to trimming and J lost 2 bases; unmatched junction nucleotides: 2. CDR3 region: CASRAGGNYGYTF. CDR3 DNA: TGCGCCAGCAGGGCAGGGGGCAACTATGGCTACACCTTC.

The chain employs TRBV6-5 and TRBJ2-7, with D maybe TRBD2 (5 bases). The germline V gene encodes CDR1 MNHEY and CDR2 SVGAGI. The CDR3 has 15 amino acids. The V gene lost 1 base and the J gene lost 5 bases, with 15 bases spanning the gap. CDR3 sequence: CASSYLLAGAHEQYF. For the CDR3, the DNA is TGTGCCAGCAGTTACTTGCTAGCTGGTGCCCACGAGCAGTACTTC.

The gene calls are TRBV9 and TRBJ1-2; D uncertain. The V end lost 1 base, the J end lost 6 bases, and 7 bases lay between the germline ends. The germline V gene has CDR1 SGDLS and CDR2 YYNGEE. The CDR3 covers 12 residues. CDR3 region: CASSVSPHGYTF. CDR3 nucleotides: TGTGCCAGCAGCGTATCTCCCCATGGCTACACCTTC.

This clonotype was seen a few times. The J gene is TRBJ1-3, the V gene TRBV7-9, with D perhaps TRBD1 (5 bases). V gave up 5 bases and J gave up 0 bases, with 14 bases separating them. Germline lookup yields CDR1 SEHNR and CDR2 FQNEAQ (reference sequence). There are 16 residues in the CDR3. The CDR3 loop is CASSPGTGVSGNTIYF. CDR3 nucleotide sequence: TGTGCCAGCAGCCCAGGGACGGGCGTCTCTGGAAACACCATATATTTT.

This chain joins TRBV29-1 and TRBJ1-1, with D maybe TRBD1 (6 bases). The CDR3 is 12 amino acids. Germline CDR1 SQVTM, CDR2 ANQGSEA. The germline V and J ends were trimmed by 7 bases and 1 base, with 10 bases remaining between them. The CDR3 nucleotides read TGCAGCGGGGGCAGGGGGAACACTGAAGCTTTCTTT. It codes for CSGGRGNTEAFF.

This clonotype was counted only a few times. This sequence joins TRBV18 and TRBJ1-5; 12 bases line up with TRBD1. After removal of 6 bases from V and 6 bases from J, the junction contained 6 bases not matched to a gene. This CDR3 spans 15 amino acids. The germline V gene encodes CDR1 KGHSH and CDR2 LQKENI. CDR3 protein: CASSTGTGGVQPQHF. The DNA for the CDR3 is TGTGCCAGCTCGACCGGGACAGGGGGCGTTCAGCCCCAGCATTTT. Complete variable domain (other parts from reference TRBV18 and TRBJ1-5): NAGVMQNPRHLVRRRGQEARLRCSPMKGHSHVYWYRQLPEEGLKFMVYLQKENIIDESGMPKERFSAEFPKEGPSILRIQQVVRGDSAAYFCASSTGTGGVQPQHFGDGTRLSIL.

In DNA, the CDR3 is TGTGCCAGCAGGCAGAGACAGGGAAATCAGCCCCAGCATTTT. Its translation is CASRQRQGNQPQHF. V usage is TRBV28 and J usage is TRBJ1-5, with TRBD1 matching over 7 bases. The CDR3 runs 14 residues. J was trimmed by 4 bases and V by 6 bases; bases with no gene match: 6. The germline CDR1 and CDR2 sequences are MDHEN and SYDVKM. The entire variable domain, with the rest obtained from reference TRBV28 and TRBJ1-5, is as follows: DVKVTQSSRYLVKRTGEKVFLECVQDMDHENMFWYRQDPGLGLRLIYFSYDVKMKEKGDIPEGYSVSREKKERFSLILESASTNQTSMYLCASRQRQGNQPQHFGDGTRLSIL.